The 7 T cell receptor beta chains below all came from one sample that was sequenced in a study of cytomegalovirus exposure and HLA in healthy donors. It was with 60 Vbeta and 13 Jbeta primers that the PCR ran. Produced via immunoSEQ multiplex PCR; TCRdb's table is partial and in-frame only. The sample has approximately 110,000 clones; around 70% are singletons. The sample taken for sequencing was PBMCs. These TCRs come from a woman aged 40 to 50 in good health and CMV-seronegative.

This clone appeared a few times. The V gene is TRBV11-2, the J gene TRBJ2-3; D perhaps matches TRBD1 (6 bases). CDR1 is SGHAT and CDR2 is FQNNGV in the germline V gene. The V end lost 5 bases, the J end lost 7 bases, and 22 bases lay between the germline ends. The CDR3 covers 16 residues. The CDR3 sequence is CASSPGVGEVSYTQYF. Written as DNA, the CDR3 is TGTGCCAGCAGCCCAGGGGTGGGAGAGGTTTCCTATACGCAGTATTTT.

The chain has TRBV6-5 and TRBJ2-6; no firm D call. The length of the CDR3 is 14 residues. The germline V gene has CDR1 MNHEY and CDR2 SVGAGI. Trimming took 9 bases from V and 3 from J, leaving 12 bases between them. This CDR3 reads CASTEAVGANVLTF. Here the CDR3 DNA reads TGTGCCAGTACTGAGGCTGTTGGGGCCAACGTCCTGACTTTC.

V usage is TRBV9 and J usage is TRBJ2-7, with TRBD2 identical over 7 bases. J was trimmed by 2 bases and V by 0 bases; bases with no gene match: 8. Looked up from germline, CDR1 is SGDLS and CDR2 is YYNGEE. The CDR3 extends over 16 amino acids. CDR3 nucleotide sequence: TGTGCCAGCAGCGTAGCTCCGGGGGAGGGGACCTACGAGCAGTACTTC. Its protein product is CASSVAPGEGTYEQYF.

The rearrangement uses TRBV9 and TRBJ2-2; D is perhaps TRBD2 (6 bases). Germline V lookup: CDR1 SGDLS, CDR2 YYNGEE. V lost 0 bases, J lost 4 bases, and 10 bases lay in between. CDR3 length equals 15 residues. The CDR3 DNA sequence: TGTGCCAGCAGCGTAGGTGGGGGGAGCACCGGGGAGCTGTTTTTT. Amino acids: CASSVGGGSTGELFF.

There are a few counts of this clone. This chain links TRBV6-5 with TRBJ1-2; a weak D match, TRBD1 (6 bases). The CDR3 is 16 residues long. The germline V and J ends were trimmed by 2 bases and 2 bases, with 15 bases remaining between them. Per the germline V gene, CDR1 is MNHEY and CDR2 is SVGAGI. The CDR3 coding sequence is TGTGCCAGCAGTTACGGGTCCCCGACAGGAAACTATGGCTACACCTTC. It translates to CASSYGSPTGNYGYTF.

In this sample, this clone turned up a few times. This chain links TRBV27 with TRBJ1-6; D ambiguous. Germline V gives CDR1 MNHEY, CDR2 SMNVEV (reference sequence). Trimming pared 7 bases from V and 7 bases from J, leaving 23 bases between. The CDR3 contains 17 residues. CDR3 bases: TGTGCCAGCACCGCCGAGGGAGTCCTGAACTCAAATTCACCCCTCCACTTT. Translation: CASTAEGVLNSNSPLHF.

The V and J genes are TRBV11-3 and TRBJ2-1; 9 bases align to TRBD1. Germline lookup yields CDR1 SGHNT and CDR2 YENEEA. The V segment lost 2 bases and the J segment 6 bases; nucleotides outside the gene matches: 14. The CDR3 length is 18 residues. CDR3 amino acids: CASSLTYRVTGGSNEQFF. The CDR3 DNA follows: TGTGCCAGCAGCTTAACCTATAGGGTGACAGGGGGTTCCAATGAGCAGTTCTTC.